Each of the 31 T cell receptor beta chains below was sequenced from the same sample in a study of human T cells and chemical hapten exposure (dated by TCRdb to the early 2020s). Explained via the paper, the time point label denotes: healthy volunteer bleed at 6 weeks. Total RNA was extracted from unfractionated whole blood that had been collected in Tempus Blood RNA tubes. The library came from RACE. Data came from a NextSeq 500. The raw public data were reprocessed by TCRdb itself: fastp quality trimming at Q25, MiXCR clonotype calling, in-frame beta chains only. Rows with a matching CDR3 protein are joined into one entry that keeps the most common DNA and genes. For this sample the table gives more than 60,000 distinct CDR3 sequences, of which approximately 8.6% were detected only once. The ten largest clones take up approximately 1.5% of the sample. Sequenced input: whole blood. These receptors came from a male donor in good health. Some clones in this sample may be carry-over from other donors' samples.

This clonotype was observed a handful of times. The chain uses TRBV6-2 or TRBV6-3 and TRBJ1-1; no definite D call. Germline V gene data show CDR1 as MNHEY and CDR2 as SVGEGT. V shed 2 bases and J shed 0 bases, with 7 bases lying between them. This CDR3 is built from 14 residues. The CDR3 coding sequence is TGTGCCAGCAGTTACGTTGCTCTGAACACTGAAGCTTTCTTT. The encoded protein is CASSYVALNTEAFF.

This clonotype was seen only a few times. CDR3 sequence: CSASGRGSTDTQYF. CDR3 coding DNA: TGCAGTGCTAGCGGGAGGGGTAGCACAGATACGCAGTATTTT. The V gene is TRBV20-1, the J gene TRBJ2-3, with 8 bases identical to TRBD2. Trimming took 3 bases from V and 0 from J; bases not matched to a gene: 2. The CDR3 length is 14 residues. Germline CDR1 and CDR2: DFQATT and SNEGSKA (reference sequence).

There are a few counts of this clonotype. The CDR3 here is CASSLQGQASLDTQYF. Written as DNA, the CDR3 is TGCGCCAGCAGCTTGCAGGGACAGGCCTCTTTAGATACGCAGTATTTT. The chain combines TRBV5-1 with TRBJ2-3; 8 nucleotides agree with TRBD1. Germline V gene lookup returns CDR1 SGHRS and CDR2 YFSETQ. CDR3 length equals 16 residues. V was pared by 1 base and J by 5 bases, with 9 bases of the junction left unmatched.

The chain has TRBV11-2 and TRBJ2-7, with a weak D call TRBD2 (7 bases). The CDR3 has 15 residues. CDR1 is SGHAT and CDR2 is FQNNGV in the germline V gene. Trimming removed 1 base at V and 3 bases at J, with 13 bases between. The CDR3: CASSLGPGGLYEQYF. The CDR3 nucleotides are TGTGCCAGCAGCTTAGGTCCGGGGGGCCTCTACGAGCAGTACTTC. Filled out from reference TRBV11-2 and TRBJ2-7, the complete variable domain reads EAGVAQSPRYKIIEKRQSVAFWCNPISGHATLYWYQQILGQGPKLLIQFQNNGVVDDSQLPKDRFSAERLKGVDSTLKIQPAKLEDSAVYLCASSLGPGGLYEQYFGPGTRLTVT.

The J gene is TRBJ2-1, the V gene TRBV29-1, with D perhaps TRBD2 (5 bases). Per the germline V gene, CDR1 is SQVTM and CDR2 is ANQGSEA. The V end lost 2 bases, the J end lost 7 bases, and 24 bases lay between the germline ends. The CDR3 has 17 amino acids. The CDR3 loop reads CSVETGIGISVRNEQFF. The CDR3 DNA is TGCAGCGTTGAAACGGGAATAGGGATCTCGGTAAGGAATGAGCAGTTCTTC.

The chain has TRBV6-2 or TRBV6-3 and TRBJ2-3; the match to TRBD1 covers 11 bases. The germline V gene encodes CDR1 MNHEY and CDR2 SVGEGT. CDR3 size: 14 residues. V dropped 10 bases and J dropped 3; count of bases not matched to a gene: 6. CDR3 in amino acids: CATLDRGLTDTQYF. The CDR3 DNA is TGTGCCACCCTGGACAGGGGGCTTACAGATACGCAGTATTTT.

This clonotype was counted many times. The CDR3 region is CASSLRGAPTGTEAFF. In DNA, the CDR3 is TGTGCCAGCAGTTTACGGGGGGCCCCGACGGGCACTGAAGCTTTCTTT. The chain combines TRBV27 with TRBJ1-1; TRBD1 is a possible D gene (6 bases). CDR1 is MNHEY and CDR2 is SMNVEV in the germline V gene (reference sequence). V was clipped by 2 bases and J by 4 bases, with 17 bases between them. This CDR3 is 16 amino acids long.

This clonotype was observed at least ten times. The chain has TRBV5-4 and TRBJ1-1; TRBD1 aligns across 7 bases. Germline CDR1 reads SGHNT; CDR2 reads YYREEE (reference sequence). Trimming removed 2 bases from V and 0 bases from J; junction bases left unmatched: 7. The CDR3 is 16 amino acids. The CDR3 DNA is TGTGCCAGCAGCTTCGGGACAGCTTCTCTGAACACTGAAGCTTTCTTT. It translates to CASSFGTASLNTEAFF. Full variable domain (missing parts from reference TRBV5-4 and TRBJ1-1): ETGVTQSPTHLIKTRGQQVTLRCSSQSGHNTVSWYQQALGQGPQFIFQYYREEENGRGNFPPRFSGLQFPNYSSELNVNALELDDSALYLCASSFGTASLNTEAFFGQGTRLTVV.

The table lists this clonotype with a few counts. CDR3 in DNA: TGTGCCAGCCACAGGGTCACCGGGGAGCTGTTTTTT. This sequence encodes CASHRVTGELFF. The V and J genes are TRBV28 and TRBJ2-2, with TRBD1 as a possible D gene (6 bases). This CDR3 region has 12 residues. Germline values: CDR1 MDHEN, CDR2 SYDVKM. Trimming left V 8 bases short and J 4 bases short, with 8 bases between.

The J gene is TRBJ2-2, the V gene TRBV7-9; 8 positions match TRBD2. J was trimmed by 3 bases and V by 2 bases; bases with no gene match: 8. This CDR3 comprises 17 residues. Germline V gene sequence: CDR1 SEHNR, CDR2 FQNEAQ (reference sequence). CDR3 region: CASSLPKTSVDTGELFF. The DNA of the CDR3 is TGTGCCAGCAGCTTACCGAAGACTAGCGTAGACACCGGGGAGCTGTTTTTT.

This chain joins TRBV29-1 and TRBJ1-2; D uncertain. The CDR3 spans 14 residues. CDR1 and CDR2 from the germline V gene are SQVTM and ANQGSEA. Between the trimmed V and J ends, which lost 5 bases and 0 bases, there was a span of 13 bases. The CDR3 DNA is TGCAGCGTTTCAGGAGGGAGCTCTAACTATGGCTACACCTTC. Its protein is CSVSGGSSNYGYTF.

The rearrangement uses TRBV6-2 or TRBV6-3 and TRBJ1-2; TRBD1 aligns across 8 bases. After removal of 11 bases from V and 7 bases from J, the junction contained 9 bases not matched to a gene. Germline-derived CDR1 and CDR2 are MNHEY and SVGEGT. CDR3 length equals 12 residues. CDR3 sequence reads: CAGGGQGAGYTF. The CDR3 DNA reads as TGTGCCGGCGGAGGACAGGGAGCTGGCTACACCTTC.

This clonotype turned up a few times. This chain uses TRBV4-2 with TRBJ1-1; TRBD1 is a possible D gene (5 bases). V lost 0 bases and J 6 bases, leaving 17 bases between the germline ends. The CDR3 length is 16 residues. CDR1 is LGHNA, CDR2 YNFKEQ, per germline. The CDR3 loop reads CASSQDTGGPASEAFF. The CDR3 coding sequence is TGTGCCAGCAGCCAAGATACAGGAGGGCCCGCGTCTGAAGCTTTCTTT.

This clonotype was detected a few times. The gene calls are TRBV30 and TRBJ1-1; perhaps TRBD1 as D (5 bases). CDR1 and CDR2 from the germline V gene are GTSNPN and SVGIG (reference sequence). The CDR3 contains 14 residues. V dropped 3 bases and J dropped 5 bases, with 16 bases sitting between them. CDR3 bases: TGTGCCTGGAGGCCCAGGGTTAAGAGGACTGAAGCTTTCTTT. Its translation: CAWRPRVKRTEAFF.

The J gene is TRBJ2-3, the V gene TRBV5-1; D remains unclear. CDR1 and CDR2 (germline): SGHRS, YFSETQ. CDR3 size: 14 residues. V lost 1 base and J lost 2, with 8 bases in between. CDR3 nucleotide sequence: TGCGCCAGCAGCTTGTTGTCCGCCACAGATACGCAGTATTTT. Its translation: CASSLLSATDTQYF.

V and J are TRBV10-3 and TRBJ2-7; D possibly corresponds to TRBD2 (5 bases). The CDR3 runs 13 residues. The V end was cut by 6 bases, the J end by 3 bases, with 12 bases between. Germline CDR1 is ENHRY and CDR2 is SYGVKD. Here the CDR3 reads CAISTTRVYEQYF. CDR3 bases: TGTGCCATCAGCACGACGAGGGTCTACGAGCAGTACTTC.

V gene TRBV6-1 combines with J gene TRBJ1-1, with 7 bases fitting TRBD1. The germline gives CDR1 MNHNS, CDR2 SASEGT. Losses at the gene ends were 7 bases for V and 4 bases for J; bases not matched to a gene: 18. The CDR3 contains 17 residues. CDR3 nucleotide sequence: TGTGCCAGCACCTTAGGGGCCCAGGGTTACAGGGGCACTGAAGCTTTCTTT. This sequence encodes CASTLGAQGYRGTEAFF.

This clonotype was seen only a few times. The chain is built from TRBV15 and TRBJ1-4, with TRBD1 identical over 8 bases. The germline gives CDR1 LNHNV, CDR2 YYDKDF (reference sequence). This CDR3 has 14 residues. V trimming: 4 bases; J trimming: 7 bases; junction bases outside the gene matches: 5. The CDR3 here is CATSTRGPGEKLFF. CDR3 coding DNA: TGTGCCACCAGCACCAGGGGGCCTGGTGAAAAACTGTTTTTT. Supplemented by reference TRBV15 and TRBJ1-4, the full variable domain reads DAMVIQNPRYQVTQFGKPVTLSCSQTLNHNVMYWYQQKSSQAPKLLFHYYDKDFNNEADTPDNFQSRRPNTSFCFLDIRSPGLGDTAMYLCATSTRGPGEKLFFGSGTQLSVL.

The CDR3 protein is CASSPTTRNTIYF. CDR3 in DNA: TGTGCCAGCAGCCCTACGACGAGAAACACCATATATTTT. This chain joins TRBV11-2 and TRBJ1-3; no clear D. Germline V gives CDR1 SGHAT, CDR2 FQNNGV. V shed 5 bases and J shed 5 bases, with 10 bases lying between them. There are 13 residues in the CDR3.

V usage is TRBV10-3 and J usage is TRBJ2-7; the D call may be TRBD1 or TRBD2 (6 bases each). With 8 bases removed from V and 0 bases from J, the gap between germline ends came to 17 bases. Germline V lookup: CDR1 ENHRY, CDR2 SYGVKD. The CDR3 is 15 amino acids. The CDR3: CAILETGASSYEQYF. CDR3 bases: TGTGCCATCCTGGAAACGGGGGCGAGCTCCTACGAGCAGTACTTC.

This clonotype has just a few counts. The chain couples TRBV29-1 to TRBJ2-1, with TRBD1 matching 8 bases. This CDR3 has 15 amino acids. Germline CDR1 SQVTM, CDR2 ANQGSEA. V was clipped by 6 bases and J by 5 bases; unmatched bases: 12. The DNA of the CDR3 is TGCAGCGTGGACAGGGTGGAGGACCTCCACAATGAGCAGTTCTTC. It yields the protein CSVDRVEDLHNEQFF.

There are many counts of this clonotype. The J gene is TRBJ2-3, the V gene TRBV11-2; 7 bases are a match to TRBD1. V shed 2 bases, J shed 2 bases, and the junction held 10 bases outside the gene matches. This CDR3 region has 17 residues. Germline lookup yields CDR1 SGHAT and CDR2 FQNNGV. The CDR3 is CASSLNQQGVITDTQYF. Written as DNA, the CDR3 is TGTGCCAGCAGCTTAAATCAGCAGGGGGTAATCACAGATACGCAGTATTTT.

There are a few counts of this clonotype. The chain combines TRBV12-3 or TRBV12-4 with TRBJ1-2; perhaps TRBD1 as D (6 bases). The CDR3 has 16 residues. The V end lost 5 bases, the J end lost 2 bases, and 18 bases lay between the germline ends. CDR3 bases: TGTGCCAGCAGTCCAAAACCGAGACAGGCAAACTATGGCTACACCTTC. This translates into CASSPKPRQANYGYTF.

This clonotype was counted between two and nine times. The chain combines TRBV24-1 with TRBJ2-1, with D perhaps assigned TRBD1 or TRBD2 (5 bases each). In germline, CDR1 is KGHDR, CDR2 SFDVKD. This CDR3 has 18 amino acids. V lost 4 bases to trimming and J lost 1 base, with 19 bases between them. For the CDR3, the DNA is TGTGCCACCAGTGACCGGACCGGGACCCGTCAATCCTACAATGAGCAGTTCTTC. This sequence encodes CATSDRTGTRQSYNEQFF.

Of note for this clonotype: Just one base apart from a much larger clone, this may be a read error. The chain carries TRBV24-1 and TRBJ2-3; D gene ambiguous. From germline, CDR1 is KGHDR and CDR2 SFDVKD. The CDR3 is 15 residues long. The DNA of the CDR3 is TGTGCCACCGTCAAAAGGACGGTCTTCACAGATATGCAGTATTTT. Translated: CATVKRTVFTDMQYF.

CDR3 sequence: CASSLGTSGGARDTQYF. The CDR3 DNA reads TGTGCCAGCAGCTTAGGGACTAGCGGGGGGGCCAGGGATACGCAGTATTTT. The chain links TRBV11-2 to TRBJ2-3, with TRBD2 matching 15 bases. J gave up 6 bases and V 1 base, and 5 bases lay outside the gene matches. This CDR3 region has 17 residues. Looked up from germline, CDR1 is SGHAT and CDR2 is FQNNGV.

This clonotype occurred a few times. The rearrangement joins TRBV7-9 to TRBJ2-5; D might be TRBD2 (6 bases). Looked up from germline, CDR1 is SEHNR and CDR2 is FQNEAQ (reference sequence). This CDR3 has 12 residues. The ends were cut back, 5 bases at V and 7 bases at J, with 11 bases in the middle. The CDR3 spells CASSREPMTQYF. The CDR3 bases are TGTGCCAGCAGCCGGGAGCCAATGACCCAGTACTTC.

CDR3 sequence: CASSPGQQYEQYF. CDR3 nucleotide sequence: TGTGCCAGCAGCCCGGGACAGCAGTACGAGCAGTACTTC. V is TRBV7-9 and J is TRBJ2-7, with 7 bases that match TRBD1. Per germline, CDR1 SEHNR and CDR2 FQNEAQ (reference sequence). Trimming cost V 5 bases and J 4 bases; bases outside gene matches: 5. The length of the CDR3 is 13 residues.

V gene TRBV2 combines with J gene TRBJ2-7; D ambiguous. V was pared by 6 bases and J by 0 bases, with 15 bases between. The germline CDR1 and CDR2 sequences are SNHLY and FYNNEI. The CDR3 consists of 15 residues. CDR3 residues: CASSPWPESSYEQYF. The CDR3, as DNA: TGTGCCAGCAGCCCTTGGCCAGAGAGCTCCTACGAGCAGTACTTC.

This clonotype occurred a few times. The chain carries TRBV5-5 and TRBJ1-5, with D possibly being TRBD1 (5 bases). CDR1 is SGHKS, CDR2 YYEKEE, per germline (reference sequence). The CDR3 runs to 14 residues. The V and J ends lost 0 bases and 7 bases respectively, with 11 bases between them. This CDR3 reads CASSLGWEGQPQHF. The CDR3 DNA reads TGTGCCAGCAGCTTGGGCTGGGAGGGGCAGCCCCAGCATTTT.

This chain joins TRBV6-1 and TRBJ1-5, with a weak D call TRBD1 (5 bases). The CDR3 extends over 16 amino acids. The V end was cut by 4 bases, the J end by 5 bases, with 18 bases between. CDR1 is MNHNS, CDR2 SASEGT, per germline. CDR3 sequence reads: CASSVRRGIGDQPQHF. Here the CDR3 DNA reads TGTGCCAGCAGTGTAAGACGGGGGATAGGGGATCAGCCCCAGCATTTT.